The 30 T cell receptor beta chains presented below share a single source sample, sequenced in a study of blood T cell repertoires in COVID-19. The assay was immunoSEQ multiplex PCR, and TCRdb's table has in-frame clones only and misses some. Of under 200,000 clones in the sample, about 81% were seen once. Input material: PBMCs or T cells enriched from blood (not recorded which). Every receptor here comes from a man aged 45-65 years who had recovered from COVID-19.

For the CDR3, the DNA is TGTGCCAGCAGCGGACAGACGCTACAAGAGACCCAGTACTTC. Translating gives CASSGQTLQETQYF. V and J are TRBV6-5 and TRBJ2-5, with D perhaps TRBD1 (6 bases). Trimming pared 6 bases from V and 2 bases from J, leaving 13 bases between. Germline-derived CDR1 and CDR2 are MNHEY and SVGAGI. The CDR3 loop spans 14 amino acids.

The chain couples TRBV6-1 to TRBJ1-2, with D unclear. Germline V gene lookup returns CDR1 MNHNS and CDR2 SASEGT. The CDR3 totals 15 residues. The V end was cut by 0 bases, the J end by 1 base, with 9 bases between. The DNA for the CDR3 is TGTGCCAGCAGTGAAGCGCTGTCGGTTAACTATGGCTACACCTTC. It is translated as CASSEALSVNYGYTF.

The DNA of the CDR3 is TGCGCCAGCAGCTTGGCCGTAGGACAGATGAACACTGAAGCTTTCTTT. Protein: CASSLAVGQMNTEAFF. J is TRBJ1-1 and V is TRBV5-1; possible D gene TRBD1, 6 bases. Looked up from germline, CDR1 is SGHRS and CDR2 is YFSETQ. V lost 0 bases and J 0 bases, leaving 12 bases between the germline ends. This CDR3 spans 16 amino acids.

This clone was counted only a few times. The chain couples TRBV6-6 to TRBJ1-5, with 10 bases that match TRBD1. The CDR3 consists of 17 residues. The V and J ends lost 5 bases and 2 bases, in that order; junction bases with no gene match: 9. Germline CDR1 and CDR2: MNHNY and SVGAGI (reference sequence). CDR3 sequence: CASSQTGGNLGNQPQHF. The CDR3 coding sequence is TGTGCCAGCAGTCAGACAGGGGGCAATTTGGGCAATCAGCCCCAGCATTTT.

V is TRBV5-4 and J is TRBJ2-2; the match to TRBD2 covers 7 bases. This CDR3 has 14 amino acids. The junction had 7 bases not matched to a gene; V was cut back by 7 bases and J by 4 bases. Germline CDR1 SGHNT, CDR2 YYREEE (reference sequence). The CDR3 spells CASGDRGVTGELFF. Written as DNA, the CDR3 is TGTGCCAGCGGGGATCGGGGGGTCACCGGGGAGCTGTTTTTT.

CDR3 protein: CASSIGGPGSSSYNEQFF. For the CDR3, the DNA is TGTGCCAGTAGTATTGGCGGGCCAGGTAGCAGCTCCTACAATGAGCAGTTCTTC. The chain joins TRBV19 to TRBJ2-1; a possible D gene is TRBD2 (5 bases). Trimming pared 3 bases from V and 0 bases from J, leaving 18 bases between. From germline, CDR1 is LNHDA and CDR2 SQIVND (reference sequence). The CDR3 covers 18 residues. The entire variable domain, with the rest obtained from reference TRBV19 and TRBJ2-1, is as follows: DGGITQSPKYLFRKEGQNVTLSCEQNLNHDAMYWYRQDPGQGLRLIYYSQIVNDFQKGDIAEGYSVSREKKESFPLTVTSAQKNPTAFYLCASSIGGPGSSSYNEQFFGPGTRLTVL.

The chain has TRBV9 and TRBJ2-7, with 9 bases lining up with TRBD1. The J segment lost 4 bases and the V segment lost 3 bases, leaving 11 bases of the junction unmatched. The CDR3 totals 16 residues. Germline V gene lookup returns CDR1 SGDLS and CDR2 YYNGEE. The CDR3 DNA reads as TGTGCCAGCAGCGAGCGCCCACAGGGGGCTGAGTACGAGCAGTACTTC. Amino acid sequence: CASSERPQGAEYEQYF.

This clone has a single count. V gene TRBV5-4 combines with J gene TRBJ2-7, with D possibly being TRBD2 (7 bases). The CDR3 sequence is 14 residues long. Germline-derived CDR1 and CDR2 are SGHNT and YYREEE (reference sequence). V shed 4 bases and J shed 0 bases, with 11 bases lying between them. The CDR3 nucleotides are TGTGCCAGCAGCGGGGGGGGCTCCTCCTACGAGCAGTACTTC. Protein product: CASSGGGSSYEQYF.

This chain connects TRBV5-8 to TRBJ2-1; maybe TRBD1 (6 bases). CDR1 is SGHTS, CDR2 YDEGEE, per germline. Trimming left V 4 bases short and J 8 bases short, with 10 bases between. The CDR3 runs to 12 residues. CDR3 amino acids: CASSTQGYEQFF. CDR3 DNA: TGTGCCAGCAGCACACAGGGTTATGAGCAGTTCTTC.

The chain has TRBV23-1 and TRBJ2-7; D remains ambiguous. TRBV23-1 is labeled an ORF, and its function is uncertain. Trimming took off 4 bases at V and 3 bases at J, with 10 bases between the two ends. The CDR3 runs 13 residues. The CDR3, as DNA: TGCGCCAGCAGTCCGGCAGGAAACTACGAGCAGTACTTC. Amino acids: CASSPAGNYEQYF.

This chain links TRBV7-2 with TRBJ2-1; maybe TRBD1 (5 bases). From germline, CDR1 is SGHTA and CDR2 FQGNSA. The germline V and J ends were trimmed by 1 base and 0 bases, with 7 bases remaining between them. This CDR3 region has 15 residues. Written as DNA, the CDR3 is TGTGCCAGCAGCTTAGACAGGTACTCCTACAATGAGCAGTTCTTC. Translated, it gives CASSLDRYSYNEQFF.

This chain links TRBV4-1 with TRBJ1-3; 9 bases map to TRBD1. V lost 2 bases and J lost 5; bases outside the gene matches: 4. Germline V lookup: CDR1 MGHRA, CDR2 YSYEKL. This CDR3 is built from 15 residues. The CDR3 DNA reads as TGCGCCAGCAGCCAAAGTGGGACAGGGCGAAACACCATATATTTT. Translation gives CASSQSGTGRNTIYF.

This sequence joins TRBV6-6 and TRBJ2-7; 7 bases map to TRBD1. CDR1 and CDR2 (germline): MNHNY, SVGAGI (reference sequence). After removal of 3 bases from V and 6 bases from J, the junction contained 8 bases not matched to a gene. The CDR3 has 14 amino acids. Here the CDR3 DNA reads TGTGCCAGCAGTTATGAGGGGGCATGGGGCGAGCAGTACTTC. This sequence encodes CASSYEGAWGEQYF.

This clone was counted a few times. J is TRBJ1-2 and V is TRBV6-5; 8 bases are shared with TRBD1. J gave up 10 bases and V 5 bases, and 15 bases lay outside the gene matches. Germline V CDR1 and CDR2: MNHEY, SVGAGI. The CDR3 runs to 15 residues. The CDR3 loop reads CASSLSTGAIQNYTF. The CDR3 coding sequence is TGTGCCAGCAGTCTATCGACAGGGGCTATACAGAACTACACCTTC.

The rearrangement joins TRBV6-5 to TRBJ2-1, with 8 bases lining up with TRBD1. This CDR3 has 13 residues. Germline lookup yields CDR1 MNHEY and CDR2 SVGAGI. Trimming at V came to 6 bases and at J to 9 bases, leaving 7 bases not matched to a gene. In nucleotides, the CDR3 is TGTGCCAGCAGACGACAGGGGACGCTTGAGCAGTTCTTC. Encoded protein: CASRRQGTLEQFF.

This clone is a singleton in its sample. The same CDR3 can be traced to other DNA sequences in this sample. J is TRBJ2-7 and V is TRBV5-1; 7 positions agree with TRBD1. This CDR3 spans 14 amino acids. The junction had 2 bases not matched to a gene; V was cut back by 0 bases and J by 2 bases. Germline V CDR1 and CDR2: SGHRS, YFSETQ. DNA for the CDR3: TGCGCCAGCAGCTTGGGACAGGGCCCCTACGAGCAGTACTTC. It encodes CASSLGQGPYEQYF.

This chain links TRBV2 with TRBJ1-6; TRBD1 aligns across 8 bases. The CDR3 runs 14 residues. Germline CDR1 reads SNHLY; CDR2 reads FYNNEI. The trim removed 6 bases at V and 8 bases at J, leaving 6 bases unmatched. CDR3 DNA: TGTGCCAGCAGGGCGGACAGGGATTATTCACCCCTCCACTTT. Its protein is CASRADRDYSPLHF.

The V and J genes are TRBV30 and TRBJ2-1; 7 nucleotides align to TRBD2. Germline CDR1 GTSNPN, CDR2 SVGIG (reference sequence). CDR3 length: 15 residues. Germline trimming cut 2 bases from V and 8 bases from J; bases unmatched to any gene: 12. The CDR3 loop reads CAWSRGLKRGDEQFF. CDR3 DNA sequence: TGTGCCTGGAGTCGGGGCCTCAAACGGGGGGATGAGCAGTTCTTC. The variable domain in full, with the rest retrieved from reference TRBV30 and TRBJ2-1, is SQTIHQWPATLVQPVGSPLSLECTVEGTSNPNLYWYRQAAGRGLQLLFYSVGIGQISSEVPQNLSASRPQDRQFILSSKKLLLSDSGFYLCAWSRGLKRGDEQFFGPGTRLTVL.

There are a few counts of this clone. The rearrangement uses TRBV12-5 and TRBJ1-1; 9 positions agree with TRBD1. The CDR3 is 15 amino acids. Germline V gene lookup returns CDR1 LGHNT and CDR2 FRNRAP. After removal of 7 bases from V and 0 bases from J, the junction contained 6 bases not matched to a gene. CDR3 in DNA: TGTGCTAGTGCGGGGGGGACAGGGTTGAACACTGAAGCTTTCTTT. Its protein product is CASAGGTGLNTEAFF. The full variable domain, rest sourced from reference TRBV12-5 and TRBJ1-1, is DARVTQTPRHKVTEMGQEVTMRCQPILGHNTVFWYRQTMMQGLELLAYFRNRAPLDDSGMPKDRFSAEMPDATLATLKIQPSEPRDSAVYFCASAGGTGLNTEAFFGQGTRLTVV.

V and J are TRBV5-1 and TRBJ1-1; D is uncertain. Germline CDR1 reads SGHRS; CDR2 reads YFSETQ. CDR3 length: 14 amino acids. The germline V and J ends were trimmed by 4 bases and 3 bases, with 13 bases remaining between them. The CDR3 loop is CASSRVSEDTEAFF. In DNA form, the CDR3 reads TGCGCCAGCAGCCGGGTCTCTGAGGACACTGAAGCTTTCTTT.

The chain employs TRBV7-2 and TRBJ1-6; D uncertain. Deletions cut 3 bases from V and 8 bases from J, with 8 bases between. Germline V gene data show CDR1 as SGHTA and CDR2 as FQGNSA. This CDR3 comprises 13 residues. CDR3 residues: CASSFGWDSPLHF. The CDR3 DNA sequence: TGTGCCAGCAGCTTCGGGTGGGATTCACCCCTCCACTTT.

The chain has TRBV4-2 and TRBJ2-1; 12 bases agree with TRBD2. V was clipped by 4 bases and J by 8 bases; unmatched bases: 6. Per the germline V gene, CDR1 is LGHNA and CDR2 is YNFKEQ. CDR3 length: 15 amino acids. CDR3 loop: CASSRTSGALYEQFF. DNA for the CDR3: TGTGCCAGCAGCCGGACTAGCGGGGCTCTCTATGAGCAGTTCTTC.

This clone was detected ten times or more. The J gene is TRBJ1-6, the V gene TRBV2, with D uncertain. V was shortened by 3 bases and J by 0 bases, with 6 bases between the two germline ends. CDR1 is SNHLY and CDR2 is FYNNEI in the germline V gene. The CDR3 sequence is 15 residues long. CDR3 amino acids: CASSDPGSYNSPLHF. CDR3 in DNA: TGTGCCAGCAGTGACCCGGGCTCCTATAATTCACCCCTCCACTTT.

The chain combines TRBV5-1 with TRBJ2-2; TRBD1 aligns across 9 bases. The CDR3 covers 18 residues. Germline CDR1 reads SGHRS; CDR2 reads YFSETQ. V trimming: 4 bases; J trimming: 7 bases; junction bases outside the gene matches: 17. The CDR3 region has the DNA TGCGCCAGCAGCCAGGTATCCTGGGACAGGGTTAAGAACGGGGAGCTGTTTTTT. Its translation: CASSQVSWDRVKNGELFF.

The CDR3 DNA reads as TGTGCCTGGAGGATGACAGGGACTTTGAACACTGAAGCTTTCTTT. Its translation: CAWRMTGTLNTEAFF. The V gene is TRBV30, the J gene TRBJ1-1; 7 bases agree with TRBD1. Germline assignment: CDR1 GTSNPN and CDR2 SVGIG (reference sequence). The junction had 7 bases not matched to a gene; V was cut back by 3 bases and J by 0 bases. This CDR3 comprises 15 residues. The full variable domain, completed using reference TRBV30 and TRBJ1-1, is SQTIHQWPATLVQPVGSPLSLECTVEGTSNPNLYWYRQAAGRGLQLLFYSVGIGQISSEVPQNLSASRPQDRQFILSSKKLLLSDSGFYLCAWRMTGTLNTEAFFGQGTRLTVV.

The chain couples TRBV15 to TRBJ1-3, with 7 bases that match TRBD1. The CDR3 covers 16 residues. Germline V gives CDR1 LNHNV, CDR2 YYDKDF (reference sequence). J was trimmed by 4 bases and V by 5 bases; bases with no gene match: 11. CDR3 DNA sequence: TGTGCCACCAGCGACGAGACAGGGAATGCCGGAAACACCATATATTTT. It codes for CATSDETGNAGNTIYF.

V is TRBV5-1 and J is TRBJ2-7; D uncertain. The germline gives CDR1 SGHRS, CDR2 YFSETQ. The germline V and J ends were trimmed by 4 bases and 1 base, with 27 bases remaining between them. The CDR3 has 19 amino acids. This CDR3 reads CASSPTGRSSTAASYEQYF. The CDR3 DNA reads TGCGCCAGCAGCCCAACCGGCCGATCCAGCACCGCGGCGTCCTACGAGCAGTACTTC.

CDR3 sequence (DNA): TGTGCCACCAATACCGGGACTTCCTTTTCACCCCTCCACTTT. Protein sequence: CATNTGTSFSPLHF. This chain links TRBV19 with TRBJ1-6; D might be TRBD1 (5 bases). The CDR3 is made up of 14 amino acids. V shed 10 bases and J shed 9 bases, with 19 bases lying between them. Germline V gene sequence: CDR1 LNHDA, CDR2 SQIVND (reference sequence).

The J gene is TRBJ2-5, the V gene TRBV5-6; no reliable D call. The germline V gene has CDR1 SGHDT and CDR2 YYEEEE. There are 15 residues in the CDR3. Trimming left V 2 bases short and J 5 bases short, with 16 bases between. This CDR3 reads CASSFDVGVRETQYF. The CDR3 DNA reads TGTGCCAGCAGCTTTGACGTCGGTGTGAGGGAGACCCAGTACTTC.

The sample holds many counts of this clone. The chain combines TRBV6-5 with TRBJ2-5, with a tentative D call TRBD2 (6 bases). The V and J ends lost 6 bases and 9 bases respectively, with 23 bases between them. The CDR3 has 15 amino acids. In germline, CDR1 is MNHEY, CDR2 SVGAGI. The CDR3 protein is CASSMEEGSAEAQYF. In DNA, the CDR3 is TGTGCCAGCAGCATGGAGGAGGGGTCGGCGGAGGCCCAGTACTTC.